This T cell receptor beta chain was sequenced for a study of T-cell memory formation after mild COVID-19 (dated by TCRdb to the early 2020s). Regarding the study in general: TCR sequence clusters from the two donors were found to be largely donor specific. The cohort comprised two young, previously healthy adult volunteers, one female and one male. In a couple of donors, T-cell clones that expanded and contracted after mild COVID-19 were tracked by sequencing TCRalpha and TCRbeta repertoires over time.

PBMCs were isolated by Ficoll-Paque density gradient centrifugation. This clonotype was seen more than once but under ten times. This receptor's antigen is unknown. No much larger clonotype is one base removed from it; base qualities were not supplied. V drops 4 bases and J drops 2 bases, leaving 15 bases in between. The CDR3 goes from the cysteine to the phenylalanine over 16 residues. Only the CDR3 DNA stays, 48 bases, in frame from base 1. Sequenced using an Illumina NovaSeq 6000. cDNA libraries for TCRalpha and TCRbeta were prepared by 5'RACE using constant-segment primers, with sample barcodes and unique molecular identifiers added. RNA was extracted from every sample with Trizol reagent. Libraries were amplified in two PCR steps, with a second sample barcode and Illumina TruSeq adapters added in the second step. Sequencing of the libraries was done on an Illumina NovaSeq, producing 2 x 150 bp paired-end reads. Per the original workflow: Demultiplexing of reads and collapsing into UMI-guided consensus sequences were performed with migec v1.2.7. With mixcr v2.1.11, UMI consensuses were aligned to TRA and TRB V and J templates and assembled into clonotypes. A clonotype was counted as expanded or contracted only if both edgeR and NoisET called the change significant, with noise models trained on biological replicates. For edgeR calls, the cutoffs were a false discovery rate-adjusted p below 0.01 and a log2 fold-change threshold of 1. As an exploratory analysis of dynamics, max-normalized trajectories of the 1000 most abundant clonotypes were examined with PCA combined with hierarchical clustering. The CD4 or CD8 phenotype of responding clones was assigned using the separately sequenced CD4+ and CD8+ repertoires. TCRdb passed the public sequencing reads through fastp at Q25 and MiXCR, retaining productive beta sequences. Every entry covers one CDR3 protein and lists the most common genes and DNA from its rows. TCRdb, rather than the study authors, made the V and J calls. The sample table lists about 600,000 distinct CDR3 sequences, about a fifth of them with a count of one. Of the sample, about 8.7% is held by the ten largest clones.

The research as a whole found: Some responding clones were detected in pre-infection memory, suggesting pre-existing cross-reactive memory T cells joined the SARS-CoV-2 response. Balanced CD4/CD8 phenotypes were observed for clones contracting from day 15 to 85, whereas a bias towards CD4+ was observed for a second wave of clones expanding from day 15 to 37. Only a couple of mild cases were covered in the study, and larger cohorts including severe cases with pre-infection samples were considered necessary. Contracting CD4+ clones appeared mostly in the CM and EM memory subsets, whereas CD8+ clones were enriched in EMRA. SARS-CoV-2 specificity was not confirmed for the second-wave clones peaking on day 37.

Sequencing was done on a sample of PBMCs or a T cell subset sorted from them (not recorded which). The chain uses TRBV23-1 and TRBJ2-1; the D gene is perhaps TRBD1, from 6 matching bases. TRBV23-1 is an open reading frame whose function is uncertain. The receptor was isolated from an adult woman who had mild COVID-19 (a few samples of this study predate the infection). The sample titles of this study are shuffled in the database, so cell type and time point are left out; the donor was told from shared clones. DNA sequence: TGCGCCAGCAGTCCGATAACAGGGACCCCCTACAATGAGCAGTTCTTC. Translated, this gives CASSPITGTPYNEQFF.